The clone carrying this TCR beta chain appeared a few times. Its antigen is not identified. CDR3 length equals 15 residues. The sample originates from a study of cytomegalovirus exposure and HLA in healthy donors. Study information: Within the Caucasian-associated ancestry cluster were roughly 81% of the roughly 400 genotyped donors.

Study conclusions and caveats: In a later analysis, a genetic analysis reported fewer productive-TCR N-insertions in an Asian-associated ancestry cluster than the cohort average.

Vbeta (60) and Jbeta (13) primers were used in the PCR. The repertoire was sequenced with immunoSEQ multiplex PCR; TCRdb's copy has only in-frame clones and lacks some. The sample includes some 130,000 clones, roughly 9.8% of them seen just once. The TCR comes from a man over 45 in good health and CMV-seronegative. The J gene is TRBJ2-7, the V gene TRBV12-1; TRBD2, as called in the table, went unchecked against the DNA. TRBV12-1 is a pseudogene segment. The sample consisted of PBMCs. This CDR3 reads CASSDLAGGPYEQYF. In nucleotides, the CDR3 is TGTGCCAGCAGCGATCTAGCGGGAGGGCCCTACGAGCAGTACTTC.